What follows are 5 T cell receptor beta chains derived from one specimen sequenced in a study of T cells expressing NK-cell markers. No DNA is given; TCRdb re-called the 5' RACE reads and lists each CDR3 protein once. The sample holds roughly 160,000 distinct CDR3 sequences. Sample: blood T cells: a sorted CD56 or NKG2C T cell subset, CD4+ or CD8+ T cells, or bulk PBMC T cells (not recorded which). Every receptor here comes from a woman between 18 and 75 years old in good health.

The chain uses TRBV5-1 and TRBJ2-7; TCRdb indicates TRBD1, and absent DNA this call remains unverified. The length of the CDR3 is 17 residues. Germline V lookup: CDR1 SGHRS, CDR2 YFSETQ. The CDR3 loop is CASSLGNSGGASYEQYF.

The J gene is TRBJ2-1, the V gene TRBV6-2 or TRBV6-3. Per germline, CDR1 MNHEY and CDR2 SVGEGT. The CDR3 covers 11 residues. CDR3 region: CASSSFDEQFF.

This chain connects TRBV12-3 or TRBV12-4 to TRBJ2-2; absent DNA, TCRdb's TRBD1 call cannot be checked. This CDR3 has 16 residues. This chain's CDR3 is CASSFSGGAGTGELFF.

The rearrangement uses TRBV2 and TRBJ1-5. The CDR3 is 15 amino acids. The germline gives CDR1 SNHLY, CDR2 FYNNEI. CDR3 sequence: CASSVGSPGNQPQHF.

The gene calls are TRBV12-3 or TRBV12-4 and TRBJ1-1; absent DNA, TCRdb's TRBD1 call cannot be checked. The CDR3 spans 14 residues. CDR3 loop: CASSLRGDPERAFF.